This section outlines one T cell receptor beta chain sequence together with its context. The data originate from a study of cytomegalovirus exposure and HLA in healthy donors. Germline loops: CDR1 SNHLY, CDR2 FYNNEI. The CDR3 covers 14 residues. V gave up 6 bases and J gave up 0 bases, with 9 bases separating them. The primer mix had 60 Vbeta and 13 Jbeta primers. Profiled with immunoSEQ multiplex PCR; TCRdb holds only in-frame clones, not every one. The specimen's table records 80,000 to 95,000 clones. The source is a woman aged 25-40 years in good health and CMV-seronegative. The chain couples TRBV2 to TRBJ1-3; D is possibly TRBD1 (6 bases). Sequencing was carried out using PBMCs. Written as DNA, the CDR3 is TGTGCCAGCAGAACAGGGTCCTCTGGAAACACCATATATTTT. Translated, it gives CASRTGSSGNTIYF. Together with reference TRBV2 and TRBJ1-3, the CDR3 gives the full variable domain: EPEVTQTPSHQVTQMGQEVILRCVPISNHLYFYWYRQILGQKVEFLVSFYNNEISEKSEIFDDQFSVERPDGSNFTLKIRSTKLEDSAMYFCASRTGSSGNTIYFGEGSWLTVV.